One TCR beta chain is described in this entry. This clonotype was counted ten times or more. The target of this receptor is not known. No base qualities exist here, and no much larger clone lies one base off it. Stable Graves' hyperthyroidism was defined as the absence of progression to ophthalmopathy over 18 months of follow-up. Hyperthyroidism patients were newly diagnosed, had a disease duration of under 2 months, and were aged 18 to 65 years. Exclusion was applied to patients with uncontrolled infections, other autoimmune diseases, pregnancy or lactation. Diagnoses relied on clinical symptoms, serum thyroxine and TRAb, thyroid ultrasound and orbital computed tomography. PBMCs were separated from 7.5 to 10 ml of fresh peripheral blood using Ficoll-Paque density gradient centrifugation. Total RNA was extracted with Trizol reagent, and quality was checked on an Agilent 2100 Bioanalyzer. These data are taken from a study of T cells in Graves' hyperthyroidism and ophthalmopathy (dated by TCRdb to the late 2010s). Broadly, across the study: Peripheral blood was sampled at the time of initial diagnosis, prior to any treatment. To identify distinguishing TCR V-J signatures, a discovery cohort of about a hundred patients was used, comprising 43 with Graves' ophthalmopathy and 57 with stable Graves' hyperthyroidism. Prospective prediction of ophthalmopathy was tested in an independent validation cohort of fewer than 20 hyperthyroidism patients and some 17 patients who later progressed to ophthalmopathy. The roughly 94 discovery patients were randomly divided into training and test sets at a 7:3 ratio. In more than 5 Graves' hyperthyroidism patients, the study also compared T-cell repertoires from thyroid tissue with T-cell repertoires from blood. Following sampling, methimazole starting at 30 mg daily was given to hyperthyroidism patients, and high-dose intravenous methylprednisolone was given to ophthalmopathy patients. TCR Vbeta CDR3 sequencing of 130 to 150 peripheral blood samples (approximately 44 ophthalmopathy, about 75 hyperthyroidism and around 17 progressor patients) is reported in the paper.

The CDR3 has 11 amino acids, counting the end cysteine and phenylalanine. The DNA shown is the 33-base CDR3, in frame from base 1. Relative to germline, V is 3 bases shorter and J is 6 bases shorter, with 6 bases between their ends. Sequences SGDLS (CDR1) and YYNGEE (CDR2) are obtained from the germline V gene. The full study reports these points: Sample size was not statistically predetermined, and blinding of investigators to group allocation was not performed. In validation, the model predicted progression to ophthalmopathy a median of around 6.5 months before onset, with 65% to 71% sensitivity and more than 72% specificity. Blood samples also contained most of the expanded thyroid clonotypes (frequency above 0.001), which suggests that blood repertoires may reflect thyroid immune responses. Ophthalmopathy was separated from stable hyperthyroidism by a 13 V-J signature model, with 87.88% sensitivity and approximately 81% specificity obtained in cross-validation and 80%/75% obtained in testing.

TCR beta CDR3 regions were amplified from RNA transcripts. The TCR CDR3 was subjected to a first round of RT-PCR using the HTBI primer set and the Qiagen OneStep RT-PCR kit. A second multiplex PCR round built the libraries, followed by size selection and purification. Paired-end sequencing of the libraries was performed with 100 bp reads on an Illumina HiSeq2000. Concerning the study's data processing: SOAPnuke was used to process the raw data, with reads discarded if the reads contained adapters or uncalled bases, had a mean Phred below 15, or lacked an exact constant-primer or identifier match. High-quality paired reads were merged with COPE v1.2.5, and unique nucleotide sequences were defined as clonotypes. MiTCR v1.1 was used to align clonotypes to the IMGT TRBV, TRBD and TRBJ reference segments. Only V-J combinations with frequency above 0.0001, covering about 99% of repertoires, were analysed. A TCS score was defined as the ratio between F50 (clonal expansion) and ExV (chaos), using BLOSUM62-based TCRdist between CDR3 peptides within each V-J. Welch's t-statistics and random forest reduced just over 500 V-J features to 10 to 15, which were used in a naive Bayes classifier (R e1071). The public reads were reanalyzed by TCRdb: fastp trimming at Q25, MiXCR alignment, in-frame beta chains only. Under each unique CDR3 protein, matching rows form one entry showing the most common genes and DNA. The V and J calls here are based on TCRdb, not the publication. The table for this sample lists approximately 400,000 distinct CDR3 sequences; about 18% of them were counted only once. The top ten clones comprise 3.5% to 4% of the sample.

Sequenced material: blood. The chain is encoded by TRBV9 joined to TRBJ1-1; possibly the D gene is TRBD1, per 5 matching bases. This sequence was found in a woman under 30 with Graves' hyperthyroidism. The CDR3 reads as follows: CASSGGAEAFF. The bases read TGTGCCAGCAGCGGGGGGGCTGAAGCTTTCTTT.